A selection of T cell receptor beta chains follows, all from one sample in a study of circulating CD8 cells and anti-PD-1 response in melanoma. Using its own MiXCR run on the reads, TCRdb lists one record per CDR3 protein. The repertoire holds over a thousand distinct CDR3 sequences, with roughly a tenth as singletons. The material sequenced was CD8+ T cells from PBMCs, taken at baseline or after one month of anti-PD-1 therapy (not recorded which). These receptors all stem from a human donor with melanoma. Both conserved end residues are part of each CDR3. D genes are given only for firm matches. Clone size, where shown, is once, few, many, or a class for clones that have expanded.

size: .
D: .
J: TRBJ1-4
V: TRBV19
DNA: TGTGCCTCCCGGGACGGAGATGAAAAACTGTTTTTT
CDR3: CASRDGDEKLFF

size: medium-sized
D: .
J: TRBJ2-3
V: TRBV19
DNA: TGTGCCAGTAGTGCGGGACGACTTCTGTTGACTAGCACAGATACGCAGTATTTT
CDR3: CASSAGRLLLTSTDTQYF

size: medium-sized
D: .
J: TRBJ2-3
V: TRBV12-3/TRBV12-4
DNA: TGTGCCAGCAGTTTAGATCCAGTGACAGATACGCAGTATTTT
CDR3: CASSLDPVTDTQYF

size: medium-sized
D: .
J: TRBJ2-4
V: TRBV20-1
DNA: TGCAGTGGAGGGTCGACCGACGGGCGGGACATTCAGTACTTC
CDR3: CSGGSTDGRDIQYF

size: medium-sized
D: TRBD1
J: TRBJ2-7
V: TRBV19
DNA: TGTGCCAGTAGTGGTCCCCCCAGGGGGCCCTACGAGCAGTACTTC
CDR3: CASSGPPRGPYEQYF

size: few
D: TRBD2
J: TRBJ2-1
V: TRBV29-1
DNA: TGCAGCGTTGCCCCGAGTAGCGGGGATGAGCAGTTCTTC
CDR3: CSVAPSSGDEQFF

size: medium-sized
D: .
J: TRBJ1-1
V: TRBV7-3
DNA: TGTGCCAGCAGCTTAACGTCGGGGGACACTGAAGCTTTCTTT
CDR3: CASSLTSGDTEAFF

size: medium-sized
D: .
J: TRBJ2-3
V: TRBV27
DNA: TGTGCCAGCAGTTTATCGGGTGCCACAGATACGCAGTATTTT
CDR3: CASSLSGATDTQYF

size: medium-sized
D: TRBD2
J: TRBJ2-1
V: TRBV19
DNA: TGTGCCAGTAGTATTGCTAGCGGGGCCCAAAATGAGCAGTTCTTC
CDR3: CASSIASGAQNEQFF

size: large
D: TRBD1
J: TRBJ1-2
V: TRBV27
DNA: TGTGCCAGCAGCCACCGGGACAGCACTAACTATGGCTACACCTTC
CDR3: CASSHRDSTNYGYTF

size: medium-sized
D: .
J: TRBJ1-1
V: TRBV20-1
DNA: TGCAGTGCTAGTTATACGGACACTGAAGCTTTCTTT
CDR3: CSASYTDTEAFF

size: large
D: TRBD1
J: TRBJ2-7
V: TRBV27
DNA: TGTGCCAGCAGTTCAACACAGGGGAGCTCCTACGAGCAGTACTTC
CDR3: CASSSTQGSSYEQYF

size: .
D: .
J: TRBJ1-5
V: TRBV2
DNA: TGTGCCAGCAGTGAAGCGCGCGGGTATCAGCCCCAGCATTTT
CDR3: CASSEARGYQPQHF

size: medium-sized
D: .
J: TRBJ2-7
V: TRBV6-1
DNA: TGTGCCAGCAGTGAAGAACCCCCTGGGGGGTTCGACGAGCAGTACTTC
CDR3: CASSEEPPGGFDEQYF

size: medium-sized
D: .
J: TRBJ2-3
V: TRBV2
DNA: TGTGCCAGCAGCCCACTCTCTCCACTTCCTAGCACAGATACGCAGTATTTT
CDR3: CASSPLSPLPSTDTQYF

size: .
D: .
J: TRBJ2-2
V: TRBV19
DNA: TGTGCCAGCGCCGTATGGGGGGAGCCGAACACCGGGGAGCTGTTTTTT
CDR3: CASAVWGEPNTGELFF

size: medium-sized
D: TRBD1
J: TRBJ2-2
V: TRBV3-1
DNA: TGTGCCAGCAAGCTGGGACAGGGCACCGGGGAGCTGTTTTTT
CDR3: CASKLGQGTGELFF